The 27 T cell receptor beta chains presented below share a single source sample, sequenced in a study of sequential checkpoint blockade in melanoma. Treatment noted: randomized to nivolumab then ipilimumab (arm A) or the reverse (arm B). The table came from immunoSEQ multiplex PCR; TCRdb's copy has only in-frame clones and leaves some out. The sample shows over 950 clones, around a quarter of them seen only once. The sample in question was tumor tissue (inferred from file names), obtained from a patient given nivolumab and ipilimumab in sequence. Source of these receptors: a human donor with melanoma.

This clone was seen only a few times. J is TRBJ1-4 and V is TRBV30; D is unresolved. V gave up 1 base and J gave up 8 bases, with 8 bases separating them. The V gene's germline CDR1 is GTSNPN and CDR2 SVGIG (reference sequence). The CDR3 length is 12 residues. In nucleotides, the CDR3 is TGTGCCTGGAGTGAAAGGAGCGAAAAACTGTTTTTT. As protein: CAWSERSEKLFF.

The chain has TRBV18 and TRBJ2-1; D is unclear. The CDR3 is 12 residues long. The V end lost 0 bases, the J end lost 6 bases, and 3 bases lay between the germline ends. The germline V gene encodes CDR1 KGHSH and CDR2 LQKENI. The CDR3 DNA sequence: TGTGCCAGCTCACCACCAAGCAATGAGCAGTTCTTC. Amino acids: CASSPPSNEQFF.

In this sample, this clone is medium-sized. V is TRBV11-3 and J is TRBJ1-2; a possible D gene is TRBD1 (5 bases). The germline V and J ends were trimmed by 5 bases and 5 bases, with 15 bases remaining between them. The CDR3 extends over 14 amino acids. Germline V gives CDR1 SGHNT, CDR2 YENEEA. The DNA for the CDR3 is TGTGCCAGCAGCCGACCGGGACGGAGTTATGGCTACACCTTC. This encodes CASSRPGRSYGYTF.

This clone occurred a few times. The chain is built from TRBV6-8 and TRBJ1-1, with 8 bases identical to TRBD1. V was clipped by 0 bases and J by 4 bases; unmatched bases: 13. The CDR3 sequence is 18 residues long. The germline CDR1 and CDR2 sequences are MNHGY and SAAAGT. The CDR3: CASSYSTPDRVFSTEAFF. CDR3 in DNA: TGTGCCAGCAGTTACTCGACGCCGGACAGGGTGTTTTCCACTGAAGCTTTCTTT.

A few counts support this clone. The V gene is TRBV19, the J gene TRBJ1-2, with a tentative D call TRBD1 (6 bases). The CDR3 has 16 residues. V lost 6 bases, J lost 3 bases, and 20 bases lay in between. Per germline, CDR1 LNHDA and CDR2 SQIVND (reference sequence). CDR3 DNA: TGTGCCAGTAGCGCGCGGCAGGGGAGGGAGTACTATGGCTACACCTTC. This codes for CASSARQGREYYGYTF.

J is TRBJ2-1 and V is TRBV6-8; D not certain. Trimming shortened V by 0 bases and J by 3 bases, and 3 bases separated the two germline ends. CDR1 MNHGY and CDR2 SAAAGT come from the germline V gene. This CDR3 has 13 residues. In DNA form, the CDR3 reads TGTGCCAGCAGTTACTCTCTCTACAATGAGCAGTTCTTC. It is translated as CASSYSLYNEQFF.

The chain carries TRBV6-8 and TRBJ1-4; 7 bases match TRBD1. The CDR3 has 13 residues. After removal of 8 bases from V and 8 bases from J, the junction contained 8 bases not matched to a gene. The V gene's germline CDR1 is MNHGY and CDR2 SAAAGT. CDR3: CASQGQMVEKLFF. In nucleotides, the CDR3 is TGTGCCAGCCAGGGACAGATGGTGGAAAAACTGTTTTTT.

Judged by abundance, this clone is medium-sized. The rearrangement joins TRBV11-3 to TRBJ2-7; 12 nucleotides match TRBD2. Germline loops: CDR1 SGHNT, CDR2 YENEEA. The CDR3 runs to 17 residues. Trimming removed 3 bases from V and 0 bases from J; junction bases left unmatched: 6. CDR3: CASSLGLAGRLSYEQYF. CDR3 sequence (DNA): TGTGCCAGCAGCTTGGGACTAGCGGGCCGGCTCTCCTACGAGCAGTACTTC.

The chain recombines TRBV5-1 with TRBJ2-5, with 10 bases aligning to TRBD2. The germline gives CDR1 SGHRS, CDR2 YFSETQ. The CDR3 covers 16 residues. The V and J ends lost 1 base and 5 bases, in that order; junction bases with no gene match: 8. CDR3: CASSLSQRGGPETQYF. The CDR3, as DNA: TGCGCCAGCAGCTTGAGTCAGCGGGGGGGCCCGGAGACCCAGTACTTC.

The chain recombines TRBV18 with TRBJ2-2; perhaps D is TRBD1 or TRBD2 (5 bases each). This CDR3 comprises 15 residues. Trimming cost V 6 bases and J 5 bases, with 16 bases left between them. Germline CDR1 is KGHSH and CDR2 is LQKENI. The DNA for the CDR3 is TGTGCCAGCTCTCGAGAGGGGACCTCAACCGGGGAGCTGTTTTTT. It codes for CASSREGTSTGELFF.

The chain employs TRBV5-1 and TRBJ1-2, with 8 bases aligning to TRBD1. Looked up from germline, CDR1 is SGHRS and CDR2 is YFSETQ. V lost 1 base to trimming and J lost 5 bases; unmatched junction nucleotides: 4. The CDR3 contains 14 residues. CDR3 nucleotide sequence: TGCGCCAGCAGCTTGACAGGGGGGAGGTATGGCTACACCTTC. This sequence encodes CASSLTGGRYGYTF.

The J gene is TRBJ2-7, the V gene TRBV5-1; possibly TRBD2 for D (5 bases). Germline loops: CDR1 SGHRS, CDR2 YFSETQ. The V and J ends lost 0 bases and 7 bases respectively, with 17 bases between them. The CDR3 spans 15 residues. The CDR3 spells CASSLEGSGSREQYF. CDR3 bases: TGCGCCAGCAGCTTGGAAGGTTCGGGATCTCGGGAGCAGTACTTC.

In its sample, this clone was seen a few times. V and J are TRBV6-8 and TRBJ1-5; 10 positions agree with TRBD1. Per germline, CDR1 MNHGY and CDR2 SAAAGT. The CDR3 covers 15 residues. V was pared by 6 bases and J by 2 bases, with 4 bases of the junction left unmatched. The CDR3 DNA is TGTGCCAGCAGAAGACAGGGGGCTGGCAATCAGCCCCAGCATTTT. Translated: CASRRQGAGNQPQHF.

Concerning this clone itself: At one end, the junction sequence differs from germline, possibly due to a read error. CDR3 sequence reads: CASSDSYGAQGAGELFF. Written as DNA, the CDR3 is TGTGCCAGCAGTGACTCCTACGGGGCACAGGGTGCCGGGGAGCTGTTTTTT. The chain is built from TRBV6-8 and TRBJ2-2, with D possibly TRBD1 on 6 matching bases. The CDR3 is 17 amino acids. Germline V CDR1 and CDR2: MNHGY, SAAAGT.

This clone appeared a few times. CDR3 DNA sequence: TGTGCCAGCAGCCGTAGCGGGAGGGATACGCAGTATTTT. It codes for CASSRSGRDTQYF. V and J are TRBV28 and TRBJ2-3; 10 positions match TRBD2. This CDR3 spans 13 amino acids. Germline assignment: CDR1 MDHEN and CDR2 SYDVKM. Germline trimming cut 6 bases from V and 6 bases from J; bases unmatched to any gene: 3. The whole variable domain, remainder taken from reference TRBV28 and TRBJ2-3, is DVKVTQSSRYLVKRTGEKVFLECVQDMDHENMFWYRQDPGLGLRLIYFSYDVKMKEKGDIPEGYSVSREKKERFSLILESASTNQTSMYLCASSRSGRDTQYFGPGTRLTVL.

This clone is medium-sized. The chain has TRBV11-3 and TRBJ2-1, with D possibly matching TRBD2 (5 bases). Looked up from germline, CDR1 is SGHNT and CDR2 is YENEEA. V dropped 1 base and J dropped 9 bases, with 13 bases sitting between them. This CDR3 spans 14 amino acids. For the CDR3, the DNA is TGTGCCAGCAGCTTAGGGTGGGGTGGGAGTGAGCAGTTCTTC. As protein: CASSLGWGGSEQFF.

There are a few counts of this clone. The J gene is TRBJ1-5, the V gene TRBV28; 7 bases are shared with TRBD1. Trimming cost V 8 bases and J 0 bases; bases outside gene matches: 4. This CDR3 is built from 14 residues. In germline, CDR1 is MDHEN, CDR2 SYDVKM. CDR3 in amino acids: CASGDSYSNQPQHF. The CDR3 DNA is TGTGCCAGCGGGGACAGCTATAGCAATCAGCCCCAGCATTTT.

This clone is termed medium-sized (0.01 to 0.1%). A nucleotide was unread or ambiguous, so the corresponding amino acid is written X. This chain joins TRBV9 and TRBJ2-7; a weak D match, TRBD2 (6 bases). Trimming took 4 bases from V and 5 from J, leaving 25 bases between them. The germline CDR1 and CDR2 sequences are SGDLS and YYNGEE. The CDR3 has 17 residues. Here the CDR3 reads CASSPGPXDFLLHEQYF. The DNA of the CDR3 is TGTGCCAGCAGCCCCGGTCCARGGGACTTCCTTTTACACGAGCAGTACTTC.

By share, this clone ranks as medium-sized. V and J are TRBV11-3 and TRBJ2-1, with 7 bases matching TRBD2. This CDR3 spans 17 amino acids. V shed 0 bases and J 4 bases; nucleotides not matched to a gene: 9. Germline lookup yields CDR1 SGHNT and CDR2 YENEEA. The CDR3 sequence is CASSLEEYGRTYNEQFF. CDR3 nucleotides: TGTGCCAGCAGCTTAGAGGAGTACGGGAGGACGTACAATGAGCAGTTCTTC.

There are a few counts of this clone. The chain couples TRBV12-2 to TRBJ1-1. TRBV12-2 is a listed pseudogene. CDR3 length equals 21 residues. The DNA for the CDR3 is TGTGCAAGTCGCTTAGTTCTAAGCGGGGTGGCATGTCCGTACGTATCAACTGAAGCTTTCTTT. It translates to CASRLVLSGVACPYVSTEAFF.

This clone ranks as medium-sized. This sequence joins TRBV11-3 and TRBJ2-2; D not resolved. Per germline, CDR1 SGHNT and CDR2 YENEEA. The V and J ends lost 5 bases and 0 bases respectively, with 10 bases between them. The CDR3 is 15 amino acids. CDR3 sequence (DNA): TGTGCCAGCAGCCCAGGCCCTGCGAACACCGGGGAGCTGTTTTTT. It yields the protein CASSPGPANTGELFF.

This sequence joins TRBV6-8 and TRBJ1-1, with 9 bases fitting TRBD1. There are 16 residues in the CDR3. Germline lookup yields CDR1 MNHGY and CDR2 SAAAGT. The trim removed 10 bases at V and 5 bases at J, leaving 17 bases unmatched. In DNA, the CDR3 is TGTGCCATCAACCCCGGGACAGGGAAGAGTGTGACTGAAGCTTTCTTT. The encoded protein is CAINPGTGKSVTEAFF.

This clone is judged medium-sized (0.01 to 0.1%). In DNA form, the CDR3 reads TGTGCCAGCAGCTTACGCAGGGGACCCTACGAGCAGTACTTC. Translated: CASSLRRGPYEQYF. The rearrangement uses TRBV11-3 and TRBJ2-7, with D possibly being TRBD1 (6 bases). V lost 2 bases and J 2 bases, leaving 10 bases between the germline ends. There are 14 residues in the CDR3. CDR1 is SGHNT, CDR2 YENEEA, per germline. Supplemented by reference TRBV11-3 and TRBJ2-7, the full variable domain reads EAGVVQSPRYKIIEKKQPVAFWCNPISGHNTLYWYLQNLGQGPELLIRYENEEAVDDSQLPKDRFSAERLKGVDSTLKIQPAELGDSAVYLCASSLRRGPYEQYFGPGTRLTVT.

This clone was counted a few times. The rearrangement joins TRBV12-5 to TRBJ1-1; D gene unclear. The CDR3 runs 13 residues. Per germline, CDR1 LGHNT and CDR2 FRNRAP. CDR3 amino acids: CASIQRPNTEAFF. CDR3 in DNA: TGTGCCAGCATCCAGCGACCGAACACTGAAGCTTTCTTT.

This rearrangement joins TRBV5-1 to TRBJ2-5; 9 nucleotides match TRBD1. The germline V gene has CDR1 SGHRS and CDR2 YFSETQ. V lost 4 bases, J lost 2 bases, and 3 bases stayed unmatched. The CDR3 contains 14 residues. As DNA, the CDR3 is TGCGCCAGCAGCCCCGGGACAGGGCAAGAGACCCAGTACTTC. Translation: CASSPGTGQETQYF.

The rearrangement uses TRBV6-8 and TRBJ1-4; no clear D gene. CDR1 and CDR2 (germline): MNHGY, SAAAGT. V lost 5 bases to trimming and J lost 13 bases, with 14 bases between them. The CDR3 is 12 amino acids. The CDR3 region has the DNA TGTGCCAGCAGTGAGCAGGCACCACGACTGTTTTTT. Its protein product is CASSEQAPRLFF.

This clone was counted a few times. The V call is TRBV6-8, the J call TRBJ1-1; possibly TRBD1 for D (5 bases). CDR3 length: 16 amino acids. V lost 2 bases and J lost 2, with 15 bases in between. Germline V gene data show CDR1 as MNHGY and CDR2 as SAAAGT. This CDR3 reads CASSYGYPGGNTEAFF. In DNA, the CDR3 is TGTGCCAGCAGTTACGGTTACCCCGGGGGAAACACTGAAGCTTTCTTT.